This TCR beta chain derives from a study of blood T cell repertoires in COVID-19. Whole-study context: The analysed material was cDNA or gDNA that came from T cells, B-cell-depleted T cells, or PBMCs.

TCRdb's table, derived via immunoSEQ multiplex PCR, lists solely in-frame clones and lacks some. Of a few hundred thousand clones listed, about 85% were seen once; the top ten hold about 6.2%. This CDR3 has 15 amino acids. Unmatched junction bases numbered 8, after V lost 4 bases and J lost 4 bases. Germline loops: CDR1 SQVTM, CDR2 ANQGSEA. The clonotype originates from a woman aged 45-65 years who had been exposed to COVID-19. The sequenced sample consisted of PBMCs or T cells enriched from blood (not recorded which). The rearrangement joins TRBV29-1 to TRBJ2-1, with 9 bases lining up with TRBD1. CDR3 amino acids: CSVGRGTGRYNEQFF. CDR3 DNA sequence: TGCAGCGTTGGCCGCGGGACAGGGAGGTACAATGAGCAGTTCTTC.